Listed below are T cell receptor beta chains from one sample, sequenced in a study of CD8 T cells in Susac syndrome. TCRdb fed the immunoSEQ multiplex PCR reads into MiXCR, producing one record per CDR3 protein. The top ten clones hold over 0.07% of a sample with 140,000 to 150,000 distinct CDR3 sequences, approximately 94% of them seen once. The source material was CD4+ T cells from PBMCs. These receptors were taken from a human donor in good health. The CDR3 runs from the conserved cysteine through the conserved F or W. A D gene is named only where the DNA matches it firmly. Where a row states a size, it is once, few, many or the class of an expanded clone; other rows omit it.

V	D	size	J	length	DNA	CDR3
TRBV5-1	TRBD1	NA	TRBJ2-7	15	TGCGCCAGCAGCCCGGACAGGGAAAATACCTACGAGCAGTACTTC	CASSPDRENTYEQYF
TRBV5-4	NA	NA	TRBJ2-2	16	TGTGCCAGCAGCTTAGTCCCCTCAGGGAGCACCGGGGAGCTGTTTTTT	CASSLVPSGSTGELFF
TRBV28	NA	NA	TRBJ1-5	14	TGTGCCAGCAGGGGACCGAGTAGCAATCAGCCCCAGCATTTT	CASRGPSSNQPQHF
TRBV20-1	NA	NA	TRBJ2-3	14	TGCAGTGCTCCTGAGGGGGGGCGGACAGATACGCAGTATTTT	CSAPEGGRTDTQYF
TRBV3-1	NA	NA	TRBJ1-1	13	TGTGCCAGCAGCCAACTGGAGCACACTGAAGCTTTCTTT	CASSQLEHTEAFF
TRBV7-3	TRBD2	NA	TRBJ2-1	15	TGTGCCAGCAGCTTGTTGCTAGCGGGCAGGGATGAGCAGTTCTTC	CASSLLLAGRDEQFF
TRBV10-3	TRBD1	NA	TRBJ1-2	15	TGTGCCATCGGTCCAAACAGGGGAGAGTACGATGGCTACACCTTC	CAIGPNRGEYDGYTF
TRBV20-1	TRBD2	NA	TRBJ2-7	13	TGCAGTGCTAGGACTAGCGGATCCTACGAGCAGTACTTC	CSARTSGSYEQYF
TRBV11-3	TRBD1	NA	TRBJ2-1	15	TGTGCCAGCAGCTTAGAGGACAGGGCGTACAATGAGCAGTTCTTC	CASSLEDRAYNEQFF
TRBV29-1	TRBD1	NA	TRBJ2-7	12	TGCAGCGCTGGGACAGGGAACTACGAGCAGTACTTC	CSAGTGNYEQYF
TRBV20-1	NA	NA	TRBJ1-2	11	TGCAGTGGGGGGGGCTGGCGTGGCTACACCTTC	CSGGGWRGYTF
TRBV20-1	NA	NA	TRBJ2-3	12	TGCAGTGCTAGAGAGTTTGCAGATACGCAGTATTTT	CSAREFADTQYF
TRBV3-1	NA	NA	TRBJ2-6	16	TGTGCCAGCAGCCAAGAAAGAGGGGCTGGGGCCAACGTCCTGACTTTC	CASSQERGAGANVLTF
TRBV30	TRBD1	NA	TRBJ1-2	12	TGTGCCTGGAGTGTACCCCCAGGGGGTGACACCTTC	CAWSVPPGGDTF
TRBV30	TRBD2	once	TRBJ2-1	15	TGTGCCTGGGTCTTCGCTAGCGGGGGTCACAATGAGCAGTTCTTC	CAWVFASGGHNEQFF
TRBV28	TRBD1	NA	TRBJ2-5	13	TGTGCCAGCAGTAGACAGGGACCCGAGACCCAGTACTTC	CASSRQGPETQYF
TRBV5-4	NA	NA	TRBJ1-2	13	TGTGCCAGCAGCTTGCCGGGGAACTATGGCTACACCTTC	CASSLPGNYGYTF
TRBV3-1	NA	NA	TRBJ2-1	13	TGTGCCAGCAGCCCCAGAGGGATAAATGAGCAGTTCTTC	CASSPRGINEQFF
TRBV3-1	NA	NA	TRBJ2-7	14	TGTGCCAGCAGCCAAAAGGGACTCTCCTACGAGCAGTACTTC	CASSQKGLSYEQYF
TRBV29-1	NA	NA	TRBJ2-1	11	TGCAGCGTTAGCCTTGGTAGTGAGCAGTTCTTC	CSVSLGSEQFF
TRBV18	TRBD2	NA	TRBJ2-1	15	TGTGCCAGCTCACAACTAGCGGGAGGGGTCAATGAGCAGTTCTTC	CASSQLAGGVNEQFF
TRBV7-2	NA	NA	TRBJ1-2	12	TGTGCCAGCAGCTCCCGCGGGTATGGCTACACCTTC	CASSSRGYGYTF
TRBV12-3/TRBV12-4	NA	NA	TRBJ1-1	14	TGTGCCAGCAGTTTAAGCAGGGTGGTGGATGAAGCTTTCTTT	CASSLSRVVDEAFF
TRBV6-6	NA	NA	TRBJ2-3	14	TGTGCCAGCAGTTACTCAGAAAGGACAGATACGCAGTATTTT	CASSYSERTDTQYF
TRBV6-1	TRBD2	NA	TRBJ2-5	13	TGTGCCAGCAGTGATGTTCGGGAGGGGACCCAGTACTTC	CASSDVREGTQYF
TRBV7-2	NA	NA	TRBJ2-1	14	TGTGCCAGCAGCTTAGTGGCTATCTACAATGAGCAGTTCTTC	CASSLVAIYNEQFF
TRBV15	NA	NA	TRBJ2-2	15	TGTGCCACCAGCCAAGCGGAAACTCGAACCGGGGAGCTGTTTTTT	CATSQAETRTGELFF
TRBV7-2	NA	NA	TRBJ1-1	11	TGTGCCAGCAGAATGAACACTGAAGCTTTCTTT	CASRMNTEAFF
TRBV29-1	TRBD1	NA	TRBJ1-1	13	TGCAGCGTCCCGGGACAGAATTCCGCCAAAGCTTTCTTT	CSVPGQNSAKAFF
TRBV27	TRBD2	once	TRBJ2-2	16	TGTGCCAGCAGTTCCCTCCTGCGGGGAGGGGCCGGGGAGCTGTTTTTT	CASSSLLRGGAGELFF
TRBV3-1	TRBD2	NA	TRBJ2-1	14	TGTGCCAGCAGCCTGCGGGGGGGATACAATGAGCAGTTCTTC	CASSLRGGYNEQFF
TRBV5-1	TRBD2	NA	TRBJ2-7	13	TGCGCCAGCAGGAGTAGCGGGAGCTACGAGCAGTACTTC	CASRSSGSYEQYF
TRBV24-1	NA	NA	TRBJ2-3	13	TGTGCCACAGGGACTTTAAGCACAGATACGCAGTATTTT	CATGTLSTDTQYF
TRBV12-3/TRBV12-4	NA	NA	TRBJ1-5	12	TGTGCCAGCAGTTTCCCTGCTCAGCCCCAGCATTTT	CASSFPAQPQHF
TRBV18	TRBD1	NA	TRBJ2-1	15	TGTGCCAGCTCTACCGGGGGGACAGGGGACTATGAGCAGTTCTTC	CASSTGGTGDYEQFF
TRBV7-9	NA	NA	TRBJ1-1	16	TGTGCCAGCAGCTTAGCCGGGAGGGTAGGAGACACTGAAGCTTTCTTT	CASSLAGRVGDTEAFF
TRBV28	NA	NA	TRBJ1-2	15	TGTGCCAGCACCCTGACGCGCAGGGGTTGGGGTGGCTACACCTTC	CASTLTRRGWGGYTF
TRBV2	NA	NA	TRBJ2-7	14	TGTGCCAGCAGTGATTACACAGCCTCCTACGAGCAGTACTTC	CASSDYTASYEQYF
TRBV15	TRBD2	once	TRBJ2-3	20	TGTGCCACCAGCAGAGAAAAAGGACTAGCGGGAGGCCTAAGCACAGATACGCAGTATTTT	CATSREKGLAGGLSTDTQYF
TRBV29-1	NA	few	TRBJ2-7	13	TGCAGCGTTGTCCTTGACTATCCCTACGAGCAGTACTTC	CSVVLDYPYEQYF
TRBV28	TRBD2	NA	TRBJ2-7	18	TGTGCCAGCAGCGGGAGCCTGGGACTAGCTGAGGGCTCCTACGAGCAGTACTTC	CASSGSLGLAEGSYEQYF
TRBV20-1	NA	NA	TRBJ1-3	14	TGCAGTGCCCGACAGACAGGCTCTGGAAACACCATATATTTT	CSARQTGSGNTIYF
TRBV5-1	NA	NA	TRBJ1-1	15	TGCGCCAGCAGCAGCTCAGGGGCGGGCGACACTGAAGCTTTCTTT	CASSSSGAGDTEAFF
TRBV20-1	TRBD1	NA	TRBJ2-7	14	TGCAGTGCTACGGGGACAGGGGGCCCCCGCGAGCAGTACTTC	CSATGTGGPREQYF
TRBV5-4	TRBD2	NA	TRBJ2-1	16	TGTGCCAGCAGGCCCCTTGCGGGAGGAACCTACAATGAGCAGTTCTTC	CASRPLAGGTYNEQFF
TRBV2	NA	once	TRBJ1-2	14	TGTGCCAGCAGTGAAGCGCTTGGGGTTGGTGGCTACACCTTC	CASSEALGVGGYTF
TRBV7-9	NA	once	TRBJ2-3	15	TGTGCCAGCAGCCACGAAACGGGGGGCACAGATACGCAGTATTTT	CASSHETGGTDTQYF
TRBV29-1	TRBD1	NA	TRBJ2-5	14	TGCAGCGGGGACGACAGGGGTAGCGGAGAGACCCAGTACTTC	CSGDDRGSGETQYF
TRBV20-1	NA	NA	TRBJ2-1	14	TGCAGTGCTAGACCTAACCCGGGGTACAATGAGCAGTTCTTC	CSARPNPGYNEQFF
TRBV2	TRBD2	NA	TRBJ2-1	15	TGTGCCAGCAGAGAGCGGGAGAGCTCCTACAATGAGCAGTTCTTC	CASRERESSYNEQFF
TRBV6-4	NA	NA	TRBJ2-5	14	TGTGCCAGCCCGCTTGAGGGAGTAAACGAGACCCAGTACTTC	CASPLEGVNETQYF
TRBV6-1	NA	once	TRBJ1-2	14	TGTGCCAGCAGTGAAGGCGGCAGGAACTATGGCTACACCTTC	CASSEGGRNYGYTF
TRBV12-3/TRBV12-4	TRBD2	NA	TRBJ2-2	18	TGTGCCAGCAGTTTACGGCTAGCGGGGCATTCGAACACCGGGGAGCTGTTTTTT	CASSLRLAGHSNTGELFF
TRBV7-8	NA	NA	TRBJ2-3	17	TGTGCCAGCAGCTCGGCCAGGGTATTGGCTAGCACAGATACGCAGTATTTT	CASSSARVLASTDTQYF
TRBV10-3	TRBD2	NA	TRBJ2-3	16	TGTGCCATCAGTGGGGGACTAGCGGGAAGCACAGATACGCAGTATTTT	CAISGGLAGSTDTQYF